Shown below are 4 T cell receptor beta chains from a single sample sequenced in a study of T cells expressing NK-cell markers. TCRdb re-called the 5' RACE reads and gives one entry per CDR3 protein, without DNA. This sample contains about 300,000 distinct CDR3 sequences. Source material: blood T cells: a sorted CD56 or NKG2C T cell subset, CD4+ or CD8+ T cells, or bulk PBMC T cells (not recorded which). Receptors were obtained from a woman aged 18-69 years in good health.

The CDR3 is CASRLEGRGTGELFF. The chain couples TRBV6-1 to TRBJ2-2; without DNA, the TCRdb call of TRBD2 cannot be checked. The CDR3 contains 15 residues. Germline V gene lookup returns CDR1 MNHNS and CDR2 SASEGT.

V gene TRBV25-1 combines with J gene TRBJ1-1; TCRdb returns TRBD1, unconfirmable since there is no DNA. This CDR3 contains 12 residues. Germline CDR1 reads MGHDK; CDR2 reads SYGVNS. CDR3 region: CASSGRGNRAFF.

The chain carries TRBV29-1 and TRBJ2-5; with no DNA, the TCRdb D assignment of TRBD2 cannot be verified. The germline CDR1 and CDR2 sequences are SQVTM and ANQGSEA. The CDR3 runs 15 residues. CDR3 residues: CSVTTGLAGGETQYF.

CDR3 sequence: CSTSRQVGRYGYTF. The chain uses TRBV20-1 and TRBJ1-2; lacking DNA, the TRBD1 call made by TCRdb goes unchecked. The CDR3 runs to 14 residues. Germline CDR1 DFQATT, CDR2 SNEGSKA (reference sequence).